This T cell receptor (beta chain) originates from a study of shared clonotypes between healthy human individuals. Study-wide background: Donors had three CD4 naive, three CD4 memory, two CD8 naive and one CD8 memory plate apiece.

V was clipped by 0 bases and J by 3 bases; unmatched bases: 11. Germline CDR1 reads SGHDN; CDR2 reads FVKESK. The CDR3 has 18 amino acids. About this clone: Its antigen is currently unknown.

Study results and caveats: Sequencing depth was expected to affect clonotype sharing among donors. The four-donor shared clonotypes exceeded non-shared clonotypes in generation probability, with non-shared ones scoring lower.

Sorted-subset replicate PCRs used roughly 180 ng DNA, approximately 33,000 T cell genomes. The repertoire was sequenced with immunoSEQ multiplex PCR; TCRdb's copy has only in-frame clones and lacks some. The profile shows roughly 1,500,000 clones, 95% to 99% of them singletons. The source is a man under 40 in good health. V is TRBV14 and J is TRBJ2-7; 10 bases are a match to TRBD2. The source material was naive CD4+ T cells sorted from blood. Stated subset: CD45RA+ positively selected. In DNA form, the CDR3 reads TGTGCCAGCAGCCAAGATCGAAGGACTAGCGGAGGTGGCTACGAGCAGTACTTC. Translated: CASSQDRRTSGGGYEQYF.